Listed here is a single T cell receptor (beta chain). The record originates from a study of blood T cells in healthy people across ages. Using a J-beta primer mix together with a sample-barcoded 5' primer, a second PCR was run for roughly 7 to 12 cycles. TCRdb used MiXCR to reprocess the 5' RACE reads, holding one entry per CDR3 protein. Here the sample spans 1.5 million to 2 million distinct CDR3 sequences, just under 50% being singletons. The CDR3 runs 15 residues. V lost 5 bases and J lost 8; bases outside the gene matches: 8. This chain uses TRBV12-3 or TRBV12-4 with TRBJ1-4; TRBD1 agrees at 10 bases. Sequenced input: blood. The receptor was isolated from a woman between 35 and 50 years old in good health. The CDR3, as DNA: TGTGCCAGCAGTCTACTAGACAGGGGGCAAGAAAAACTGTTTTTT. Translated: CASSLLDRGQEKLFF.